Sequencing of this T cell receptor (beta chain) was carried out in a study of shared clonotypes between healthy human individuals. General study findings and limits: Read depth was anticipated to influence clonotype sharing among donors. It was the non-shared clonotypes that had lower generation probabilities than clonotypes shared by all four donors.

Every subset's genomic DNA went evenly onto several immunoSEQ plates. Repertoires were generated with immunoSEQ multiplex PCR, while TCRdb's copy carries only in-frame clones and drops some. The repertoire has about 2.5 million clones, about 90% of them found once; the top ten carry more than 0.35%. The split of CD4+ cells yielded CD45RA+ naive and CD45RA-negative memory subsets. Concerning this clone: The antigen is not known.

The CDR3 consists of 16 residues. Germline V CDR1 and CDR2: SGHAT, FQNNGV. V lost 4 bases to trimming and J lost 0 bases, with 12 bases between them. The V gene is TRBV11-2, the J gene TRBJ1-4; D is unresolved. The clonotype was recovered from a man in his late teens or twenties in good health. Some clones in this sample may be carry-over from other donors' samples. The source material was naive CD4+ T cells from PBMCs. As for subset: CD45RA+ positively selected. The CDR3 DNA reads TGTGCCAGCAGCTCTGGGAGGACCGCAACTAATGAAAAACTGTTTTTT. It translates to CASSSGRTATNEKLFF.